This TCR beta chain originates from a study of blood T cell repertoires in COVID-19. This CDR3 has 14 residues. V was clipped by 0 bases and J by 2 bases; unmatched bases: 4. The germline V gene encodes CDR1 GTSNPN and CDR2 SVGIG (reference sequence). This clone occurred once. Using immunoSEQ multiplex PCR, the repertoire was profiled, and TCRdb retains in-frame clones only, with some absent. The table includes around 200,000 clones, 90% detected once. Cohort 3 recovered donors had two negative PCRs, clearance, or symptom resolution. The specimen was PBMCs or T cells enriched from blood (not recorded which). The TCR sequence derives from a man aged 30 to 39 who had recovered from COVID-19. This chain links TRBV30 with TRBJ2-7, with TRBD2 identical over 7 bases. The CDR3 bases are TGTGCCTGGAGTGTACGGGGGGACCCCTACGAGCAGTACTTC. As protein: CAWSVRGDPYEQYF. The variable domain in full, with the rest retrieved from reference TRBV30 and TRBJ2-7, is SQTIHQWPATLVQPVGSPLSLECTVEGTSNPNLYWYRQAAGRGLQLLFYSVGIGQISSEVPQNLSASRPQDRQFILSSKKLLLSDSGFYLCAWSVRGDPYEQYFGPGTRLTVT.